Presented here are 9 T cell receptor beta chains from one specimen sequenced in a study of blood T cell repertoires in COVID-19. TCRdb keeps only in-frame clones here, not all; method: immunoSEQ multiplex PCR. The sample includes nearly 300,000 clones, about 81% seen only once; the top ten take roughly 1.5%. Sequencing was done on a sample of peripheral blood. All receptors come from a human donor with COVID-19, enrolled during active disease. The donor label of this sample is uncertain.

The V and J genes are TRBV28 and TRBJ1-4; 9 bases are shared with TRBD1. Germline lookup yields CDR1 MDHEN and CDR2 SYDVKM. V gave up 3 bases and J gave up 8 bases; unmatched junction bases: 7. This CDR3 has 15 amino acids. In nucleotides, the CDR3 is TGTGCCAGCAGTTTTCCGGGACAGGGATGGGAAAAACTGTTTTTT. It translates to CASSFPGQGWEKLFF.

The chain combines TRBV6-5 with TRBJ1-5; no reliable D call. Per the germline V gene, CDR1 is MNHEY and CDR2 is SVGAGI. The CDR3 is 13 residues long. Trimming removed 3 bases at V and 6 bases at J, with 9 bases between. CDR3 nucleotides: TGTGCCAGCAGTTATTTCCGGGGTCAGCCCCAGCATTTT. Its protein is CASSYFRGQPQHF.

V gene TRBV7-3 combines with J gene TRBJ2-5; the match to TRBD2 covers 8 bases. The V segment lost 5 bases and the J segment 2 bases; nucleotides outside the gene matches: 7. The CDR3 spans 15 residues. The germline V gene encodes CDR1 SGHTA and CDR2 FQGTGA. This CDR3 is CASSLRGGGQETQYF. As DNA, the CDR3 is TGTGCCAGCAGCCTCCGGGGGGGAGGGCAAGAGACCCAGTACTTC.

DNA of the CDR3: TGTGCCAGCAGCAGCCCGAGACTAGCGGGAGAGTATACCGGGGAGCTGTTTTTT. Translation: CASSSPRLAGEYTGELFF. This chain joins TRBV7-9 and TRBJ2-2; 12 nucleotides line up with TRBD2. The CDR3 runs 18 residues. J was trimmed by 5 bases and V by 5 bases; bases with no gene match: 12. Germline V CDR1 and CDR2: SEHNR, FQNEAQ (reference sequence).

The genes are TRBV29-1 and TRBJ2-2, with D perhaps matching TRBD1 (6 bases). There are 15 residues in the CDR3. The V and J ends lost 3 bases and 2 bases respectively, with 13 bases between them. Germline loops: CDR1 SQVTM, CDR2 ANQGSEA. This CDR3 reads CSVDRRTANTGELFF. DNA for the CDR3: TGCAGCGTTGATCGGCGGACAGCCAACACCGGGGAGCTGTTTTTT.

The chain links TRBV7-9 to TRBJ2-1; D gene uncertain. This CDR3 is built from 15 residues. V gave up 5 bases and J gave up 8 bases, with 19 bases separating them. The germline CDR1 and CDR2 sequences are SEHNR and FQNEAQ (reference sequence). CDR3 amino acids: CASSLGLNPTDEQFF. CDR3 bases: TGTGCCAGCAGCCTCGGTCTCAACCCCACCGATGAGCAGTTCTTC. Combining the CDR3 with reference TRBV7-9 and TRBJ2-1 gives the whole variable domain DTGVSQNPRHKITKRGQNVTFRCDPISEHNRLYWYRQTLGQGPEFLTYFQNEAQLEKSRLLSDRFSAERPKGSFSTLEIQRTEQGDSAMYLCASSLGLNPTDEQFFGPGTRLTVL.

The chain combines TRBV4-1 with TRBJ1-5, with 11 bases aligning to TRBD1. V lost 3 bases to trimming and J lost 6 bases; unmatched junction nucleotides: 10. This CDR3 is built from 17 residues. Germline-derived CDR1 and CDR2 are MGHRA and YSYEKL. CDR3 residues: CASSQNSADRGLQPQHF. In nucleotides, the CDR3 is TGCGCCAGCAGCCAGAATTCGGCGGACAGGGGGCTTCAGCCCCAGCATTTT.

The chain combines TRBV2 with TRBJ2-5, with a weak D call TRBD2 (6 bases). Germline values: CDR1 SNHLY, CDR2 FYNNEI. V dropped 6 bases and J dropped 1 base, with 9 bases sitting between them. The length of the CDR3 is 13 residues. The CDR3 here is CASRRGSQETQYF. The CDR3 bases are TGTGCCAGCAGGCGGGGCTCCCAAGAGACCCAGTACTTC.

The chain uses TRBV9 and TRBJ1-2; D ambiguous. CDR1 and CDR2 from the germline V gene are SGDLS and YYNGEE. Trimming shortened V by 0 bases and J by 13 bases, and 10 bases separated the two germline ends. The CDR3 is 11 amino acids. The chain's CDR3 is CASSVGPLLTF. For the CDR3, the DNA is TGTGCCAGCAGCGTAGGTCCTCTTCTCACCTTC.